This TCR beta chain was sequenced in a study of blood T cells in healthy people across ages. Broader study findings: Both naive CD4+ cell counts and diversity were greater in long-lived donors than in aged donors.

Notes on this clonotype: Its antigen remains unidentified. A read error may account for a junction end that differs from germline.

The CDR3 spans 12 residues. Germline CDR1 and CDR2: SQVTM and ANQGSEA. It was with a sample-barcoded 5' primer and a J-beta primer mix that a second PCR of roughly 7 to 12 cycles was run. TCRdb ran MiXCR on the 5' RACE reads and lists one entry per CDR3 protein. The sample yields around 1.7 million distinct CDR3 sequences, roughly 27% seen once. The sample taken for sequencing was blood. The origin of this receptor is a woman in her thirties in good health. The chain recombines TRBV29-1 with TRBJ1-2; weak D call: TRBD1 (5 bases). The CDR3 coding sequence is TGCAGCGTTCAGTGGGGCATCTATGGCTACATCTTC. Its translation is CSVQWGIYGYIF.